The 21 T cell receptor beta chains below were found in one sample sequenced in a study of shared clonotypes between healthy human individuals. Cells designated naive CD8 were CD45RO-negative and were positively selected for CCR7, with terminally differentiated effector memory CD45RA+ cells excluded. Using immunoSEQ multiplex PCR, the repertoire was profiled, and TCRdb retains in-frame clones only, with some absent. Of about 700,000 clones detected, about 90% appear once; the ten largest clones hold approximately 22%. The sequenced sample was naive CD8+ T cells sorted from blood. These receptors were obtained from a man aged 25-40 years in good health.

V and J are TRBV7-2 and TRBJ2-1; 7 bases align to TRBD1. V shed 2 bases, J shed 2 bases, and the junction held 6 bases outside the gene matches. Germline CDR1 and CDR2: SGHTA and FQGNSA. The CDR3 runs 16 residues. CDR3 amino acids: CASSLTGEITYNEQFF. CDR3 coding DNA: TGTGCCAGCAGCTTAACAGGGGAAATAACCTACAATGAGCAGTTCTTC.

The chain employs TRBV27 and TRBJ2-2; D call uncertain. The CDR3 sequence is 13 residues long. V lost 2 bases and J 7 bases, leaving 8 bases between the germline ends. The V gene's germline CDR1 is MNHEY and CDR2 SMNVEV (reference sequence). CDR3 sequence: CASSLGWGGELFF. The CDR3 DNA reads as TGTGCCAGCAGTTTAGGGTGGGGCGGGGAGCTGTTTTTT.

The chain joins TRBV5-5 to TRBJ2-7; D is perhaps TRBD1 (5 bases). Trimming pared 4 bases from V and 3 bases from J, leaving 17 bases between. The CDR3 extends over 15 amino acids. Germline loops: CDR1 SGHKS, CDR2 YYEKEE (reference sequence). The CDR3 spells CASSTQRGMDYEQYF. CDR3 sequence (DNA): TGTGCCAGCAGCACCCAAAGGGGTATGGACTACGAGCAGTACTTC.

The V and J genes are TRBV27 and TRBJ2-1, with TRBD2 matching over 9 bases. This CDR3 region has 16 residues. In germline, CDR1 is MNHEY, CDR2 SMNVEV (reference sequence). V was pared by 5 bases and J by 4 bases, with 9 bases of the junction left unmatched. In DNA, the CDR3 is TGTGCCAGCAGTGGGGGTAGCGGGAGTCTTTACAATGAGCAGTTCTTC. It codes for CASSGGSGSLYNEQFF.

The V call is TRBV14, the J call TRBJ2-1; D not certain. Germline values: CDR1 SGHDN, CDR2 FVKESK. V was clipped by 3 bases and J by 6 bases, with 24 bases between them. CDR3 length equals 18 residues. CDR3 residues: CASSHSFDMVERGNEQFF. As DNA, the CDR3 is TGTGCCAGCAGCCATTCCTTTGATATGGTAGAACGTGGCAATGAGCAGTTCTTC.

The chain recombines TRBV6-4 with TRBJ2-1; 9 bases agree with TRBD2. Germline V CDR1 and CDR2: MRHNA, SNTAGT. The CDR3 runs 13 residues. V was pared by 4 bases and J by 8 bases, with 3 bases of the junction left unmatched. The CDR3 spells CASSVAGEHEQFF. The CDR3 DNA sequence: TGTGCCAGCAGTGTAGCGGGGGAGCATGAGCAGTTCTTC.

V usage is TRBV7-9 and J usage is TRBJ1-5; 10 bases are a match to TRBD1. CDR3 length: 15 residues. Germline-derived CDR1 and CDR2 are SEHNR and FQNEAQ (reference sequence). Trimming at V came to 4 bases and at J to 5 bases, leaving 5 bases not matched to a gene. DNA of the CDR3: TGTGCCAGCAGCTCCGGGACAGGGGTTTATCAGCCCCAGCATTTT. Protein sequence: CASSSGTGVYQPQHF. Based on the CDR3 plus reference TRBV7-9 and TRBJ1-5, the full variable domain is DTGVSQNPRHKITKRGQNVTFRCDPISEHNRLYWYRQTLGQGPEFLTYFQNEAQLEKSRLLSDRFSAERPKGSFSTLEIQRTEQGDSAMYLCASSSGTGVYQPQHFGDGTRLSIL.

The chain has TRBV6-6 and TRBJ2-3; D is unresolved. V shed 2 bases and J shed 4 bases, with 7 bases lying between them. CDR3 length: 13 residues. Germline-derived CDR1 and CDR2 are MNHNY and SVGAGI (reference sequence). The DNA for the CDR3 is TGTGCCAGCAGTTACGGCCCTTCAGATACGCAGTATTTT. Its translation is CASSYGPSDTQYF.

The CDR3 region is CASSHPGSGSNYNEQFF. The CDR3, as DNA: TGCGCCAGCAGCCACCCAGGGAGCGGGAGTAACTACAATGAGCAGTTCTTC. The chain couples TRBV4-1 to TRBJ2-1; 8 bases are shared with TRBD2. Unmatched junction bases numbered 10, after V lost 3 bases and J lost 3 bases. The CDR3 sequence is 17 residues long. Germline CDR1 is MGHRA and CDR2 is YSYEKL.

This chain uses TRBV9 with TRBJ1-5, with D perhaps TRBD1 (6 bases). CDR1 and CDR2 (germline): SGDLS, YYNGEE. Deletions cut 3 bases from V and 2 bases from J, with 9 bases between. This CDR3 is built from 14 residues. The CDR3 reads CASSGTGRNQPQHF. The CDR3 coding sequence is TGTGCCAGCAGCGGCACAGGGCGCAATCAGCCCCAGCATTTT.

The chain combines TRBV7-9 with TRBJ2-1; the match to TRBD2 covers 7 bases. After removal of 5 bases from V and 5 bases from J, the junction contained 9 bases not matched to a gene. The CDR3 spans 15 residues. CDR1 is SEHNR, CDR2 FQNEAQ, per germline (reference sequence). CDR3 amino acids: CASSPHVAGHNEQFF. CDR3 coding DNA: TGTGCCAGCAGCCCCCATGTAGCGGGCCACAATGAGCAGTTCTTC.

The chain joins TRBV19 to TRBJ2-5; D uncertain. CDR3 length: 14 amino acids. Trimming removed 3 bases from V and 5 bases from J, with 13 bases in between. Germline lookup yields CDR1 LNHDA and CDR2 SQIVND (reference sequence). This CDR3 is CASSIISGVETQYF. The CDR3 nucleotides read TGTGCCAGTAGTATCATCTCGGGCGTGGAGACCCAGTACTTC.

The chain joins TRBV5-5 to TRBJ1-2; tentative D call: TRBD1 (5 bases). CDR3 length equals 15 residues. Per the germline V gene, CDR1 is SGHKS and CDR2 is YYEKEE (reference sequence). The V gene lost 4 bases and the J gene lost 7 bases, with 20 bases spanning the gap. CDR3 sequence reads: CASSPTRAGGGGYTF. The CDR3 coding sequence is TGTGCCAGCAGCCCAACCCGGGCGGGGGGTGGTGGCTACACCTTC. Full variable domain (missing parts from reference TRBV5-5 and TRBJ1-2): DAGVTQSPTHLIKTRGQQVTLRCSPISGHKSVSWYQQVLGQGPQFIFQYYEKEERGRGNFPDRFSARQFPNYSSELNVNALLLGDSALYLCASSPTRAGGGGYTFGSGTRLTVV.

The CDR3 loop is CASSLSGNEQFF. The CDR3 region has the DNA TGTGCCAGCAGCCTGAGCGGGAATGAGCAGTTCTTC. The V and J genes are TRBV5-6 and TRBJ2-1, with D possibly matching TRBD2 (6 bases). Looked up from germline, CDR1 is SGHDT and CDR2 is YYEEEE. V was pared by 4 bases and J by 7 bases, with 9 bases between. This CDR3 is 12 amino acids long.

CDR3 region: CATSRDPGGSGETQYF. The CDR3 nucleotides read TGTGCCACCAGCAGAGACCCAGGGGGGTCAGGAGAGACCCAGTACTTC. V usage is TRBV15 and J usage is TRBJ2-5; TRBD1 is a possible D gene (7 bases). Germline assignment: CDR1 LNHNV and CDR2 YYDKDF (reference sequence). V lost 0 bases and J 4 bases, leaving 15 bases between the germline ends. The length of the CDR3 is 16 residues. Full variable domain (remainder filled in from reference TRBV15 and TRBJ2-5): DAMVIQNPRYQVTQFGKPVTLSCSQTLNHNVMYWYQQKSSQAPKLLFHYYDKDFNNEADTPDNFQSRRPNTSFCFLDIRSPGLGDTAMYLCATSRDPGGSGETQYFGPGTRLLVL.

This clone was detected only once. The rearrangement links TRBV29-1 to TRBJ2-1; the D gene is possibly TRBD2 (6 bases). The ends were cut back, 4 bases at V and 7 bases at J, with 11 bases in the middle. The CDR3 is made up of 12 amino acids. CDR1 SQVTM and CDR2 ANQGSEA come from the germline V gene. This CDR3 is CSVGWGVNEQFF. For the CDR3, the DNA is TGCAGCGTTGGGTGGGGGGTGAATGAGCAGTTCTTC.

The chain has TRBV2 and TRBJ2-1; 7 bases are a match to TRBD1. CDR3 length equals 12 residues. J was trimmed by 8 bases and V by 7 bases; bases with no gene match: 5. Germline V lookup: CDR1 SNHLY, CDR2 FYNNEI. The chain's CDR3 is CASIGGIYEQFF. The CDR3 DNA sequence: TGTGCCAGCATAGGGGGCATCTATGAGCAGTTCTTC.

The rearrangement uses TRBV9 and TRBJ2-1, with 10 bases lining up with TRBD2. V dropped 4 bases and J dropped 7; count of bases not matched to a gene: 5. This CDR3 has 14 amino acids. Germline V CDR1 and CDR2: SGDLS, YYNGEE. The CDR3 region is CASSPGLAQNEQFF. DNA for the CDR3: TGTGCCAGCAGCCCGGGACTAGCGCAAAATGAGCAGTTCTTC.

This clone was seen a single time. The chain has TRBV15 and TRBJ2-5, with TRBD1 matching 8 bases. Per germline, CDR1 LNHNV and CDR2 YYDKDF (reference sequence). The CDR3 has 15 residues. V dropped 5 bases and J dropped 2; count of bases not matched to a gene: 7. CDR3 amino acids: CATSPLGTGQETQYF. For the CDR3, the DNA is TGTGCCACCAGCCCACTAGGGACAGGTCAAGAGACCCAGTACTTC.

The chain uses TRBV27 and TRBJ2-1, with 11 bases that match TRBD2. Germline trimming cut 6 bases from V and 1 base from J; bases unmatched to any gene: 2. The CDR3 covers 15 residues. CDR1 is MNHEY and CDR2 is SMNVEV in the germline V gene (reference sequence). The CDR3 DNA sequence: TGTGCCAGCAGGACTAGCGGGGCGTCCTACAATGAGCAGTTCTTC. Protein product: CASRTSGASYNEQFF.

V and J are TRBV7-8 and TRBJ2-1; no reliable D call. The CDR3 is made up of 15 amino acids. Germline loops: CDR1 SGHVS, CDR2 FQNEAQ. Trimming took 5 bases from V and 0 from J, leaving 11 bases between them. The CDR3 sequence is CASSPGGSSYNEQFF. The CDR3 DNA is TGTGCCAGCAGCCCTGGCGGAAGCTCCTACAATGAGCAGTTCTTC.